One and the same sample provided the 27 T cell receptor beta chains below, sequenced in a study of cytomegalovirus exposure and HLA in healthy donors. Primers for the PCR totalled 60 Vbeta and 13 Jbeta. Repertoires were generated with immunoSEQ multiplex PCR, while TCRdb's copy carries only in-frame clones and drops some. The data contain roughly 100,000 clones, 75% to 85% of them singletons. Input material: PBMCs. Every receptor here comes from a man aged 50-59 years in good health and CMV-seronegative.

The rearrangement uses TRBV19 and TRBJ2-5, with 9 positions matching TRBD1. J lost 4 bases, V lost 1 base, and 4 bases had no gene match. Germline V gives CDR1 LNHDA, CDR2 SQIVND (reference sequence). The CDR3 consists of 15 residues. CDR3 sequence: CASSIGDRAPETQYF. The CDR3 region has the DNA TGTGCCAGTAGTATAGGGGACAGGGCCCCAGAGACCCAGTACTTC.

V and J are TRBV28 and TRBJ1-1; 7 bases map to TRBD1. V dropped 6 bases and J dropped 1; count of bases not matched to a gene: 5. The CDR3 length is 14 residues. In germline, CDR1 is MDHEN, CDR2 SYDVKM. Here the CDR3 DNA reads TGTGCCAGCAGGGTCAGGGGGGCGAACACTGAAGCTTTCTTT. Residues: CASRVRGANTEAFF.

V gene TRBV5-6 combines with J gene TRBJ1-1; the match to TRBD1 covers 7 bases. V trimming: 2 bases; J trimming: 7 bases; junction bases outside the gene matches: 2. Per the germline V gene, CDR1 is SGHDT and CDR2 is YYEEEE. This CDR3 has 12 amino acids. CDR3: CASSFQGGEAFF. CDR3 nucleotides: TGTGCCAGCAGCTTTCAGGGGGGTGAAGCTTTCTTT. The full variable domain, with the rest looked up from reference TRBV5-6 and TRBJ1-1, is DAGVTQSPTHLIKTRGQQVTLRCSPKSGHDTVSWYQQALGQGPQFIFQYYEEEERQRGNFPDRFSGHQFPNYSSELNVNALLLGDSALYLCASSFQGGEAFFGQGTRLTVV.

The chain employs TRBV6-5 and TRBJ2-5, with D tentatively TRBD2 (5 bases). Trimming shortened V by 0 bases and J by 5 bases, and 10 bases separated the two germline ends. Germline assignment: CDR1 MNHEY and CDR2 SVGAGI. CDR3 length equals 14 residues. CDR3 residues: CASSYSRRWETQYF. In nucleotides, the CDR3 is TGTGCCAGCAGTTACTCGAGGAGGTGGGAGACCCAGTACTTC.

This chain's CDR3 is CASSITGVVYGYTF. As DNA, the CDR3 is TGTGCCAGTAGTATCACAGGGGTGGTCTATGGCTACACCTTC. The chain couples TRBV19 to TRBJ1-2; 7 bases are shared with TRBD1. This CDR3 has 14 residues. In germline, CDR1 is LNHDA, CDR2 SQIVND (reference sequence). J lost 4 bases, V lost 3 bases, and 5 bases had no gene match.

The gene calls are TRBV27 and TRBJ2-7; D unresolved. The CDR3 length is 15 residues. V lost 1 base and J lost 0, with 10 bases in between. The germline CDR1 and CDR2 sequences are MNHEY and SMNVEV (reference sequence). CDR3 sequence (DNA): TGTGCCAGCAGTTTATATCTCACGAGCTCCTACGAGCAGTACTTC. Its protein product is CASSLYLTSSYEQYF.

The V and J genes are TRBV5-1 and TRBJ2-1; D possibly corresponds to TRBD1 (5 bases). Germline assignment: CDR1 SGHRS and CDR2 YFSETQ. The CDR3 has 14 residues. V was shortened by 6 bases and J by 7 bases, with 17 bases between the two germline ends. The CDR3 DNA reads TGCGCCAGCACCGGACAAACCTCCTCAAATGAGCAGTTCTTC. Its translation is CASTGQTSSNEQFF.

The chain joins TRBV28 to TRBJ2-7, with D tentatively TRBD1 (6 bases). Germline-derived CDR1 and CDR2 are MDHEN and SYDVKM. The CDR3 has 16 residues. The ends were cut back, 4 bases at V and 2 bases at J, with 18 bases in the middle. The CDR3 protein is CASSSGQTSSTYEQYV. Written as DNA, the CDR3 is TGTGCCAGCAGTTCTGGACAGACCTCAAGTACCTACGAGCAGTACGTC.

The chain couples TRBV11-2 to TRBJ2-1, with 7 bases identical to TRBD1. The CDR3 is made up of 11 amino acids. The germline V gene encodes CDR1 SGHAT and CDR2 FQNNGV. With 1 base clipped from V and 15 bases from J, the junction kept 3 bases outside the gene matches. DNA for the CDR3: TGTGCCAGCAGCTTAGGGGCAGGGGGGTTCTTC. Translation: CASSLGAGGFF.

This clone was found once. The CDR3 loop reads CASSYSSRGAEGYTF. In DNA, the CDR3 is TGTGCCAGCAGTTACTCGAGTCGGGGGGCGGAAGGCTACACCTTC. This chain uses TRBV6-5 with TRBJ1-2, with TRBD1 as a possible D gene (6 bases). Trimming removed 0 bases at V and 8 bases at J, with 16 bases between. CDR1 is MNHEY, CDR2 SVGAGI, per germline. This CDR3 comprises 15 residues.

This clone is labeled medium-sized. The genes are TRBV5-5 and TRBJ2-1; the match to TRBD1 covers 8 bases. Germline-derived CDR1 and CDR2 are SGHKS and YYEKEE (reference sequence). CDR3 length: 16 residues. V shed 0 bases and J 4 bases; nucleotides not matched to a gene: 6. The CDR3 region has the DNA TGTGCCAGCAGCTTGGTGGACAGGGACGAATACAATGAGCAGTTCTTC. Translated: CASSLVDRDEYNEQFF.

The chain couples TRBV6-1 to TRBJ2-7, with TRBD1 as a possible D gene (5 bases). Germline CDR1 reads MNHNS; CDR2 reads SASEGT. The CDR3 totals 13 residues. Trimming removed 1 base at V and 6 bases at J, with 10 bases between. CDR3 amino acids: CASSEVWGGEQYF. The DNA of the CDR3 is TGTGCCAGCAGTGAAGTTTGGGGCGGCGAGCAGTACTTC.

This sequence joins TRBV7-9 and TRBJ2-1; 7 positions match TRBD2. The V and J ends lost 5 bases and 5 bases, in that order; junction bases with no gene match: 12. Germline values: CDR1 SEHNR, CDR2 FQNEAQ (reference sequence). There are 16 residues in the CDR3. CDR3 amino acids: CASSPNAGLGDNEQFF. CDR3 in DNA: TGTGCCAGCAGCCCAAACGCTGGACTAGGAGACAATGAGCAGTTCTTC.

Points on this clone: Additional DNA sequences in this sample encode the identical CDR3. The rearrangement joins TRBV15 to TRBJ2-4; tentative D call: TRBD1 (5 bases). Trimming removed 0 bases at V and 6 bases at J, with 12 bases between. CDR1 is LNHNV and CDR2 is YYDKDF in the germline V gene (reference sequence). The CDR3 has 15 residues. CDR3 DNA sequence: TGTGCCACCAGCAGAGATCGACAGTCGCCAAACATTCAGTACTTC. Its translation is CATSRDRQSPNIQYF.

CDR3 bases: TGCGCCAGCAGCCAATCCATAGGAGACGGAGCTTTCTTT. Translation gives CASSQSIGDGAFF. The rearrangement uses TRBV4-3 and TRBJ1-1, with unresolved D. Trimming pared 2 bases from V and 10 bases from J, leaving 14 bases between. Germline V gene data show CDR1 as LGHNA and CDR2 as YSLEER. The CDR3 extends over 13 amino acids.

The chain links TRBV5-1 to TRBJ1-3; 7 bases align to TRBD1. V was pared by 3 bases and J by 5 bases, with 5 bases of the junction left unmatched. The CDR3 sequence is 14 residues long. CDR1 and CDR2 (germline): SGHRS, YFSETQ. CDR3 loop: CASSSTGIRNTIYF. The CDR3 region has the DNA TGCGCCAGCAGCTCGACAGGGATCCGAAACACCATATATTTT.

J is TRBJ2-3 and V is TRBV7-3; D may be TRBD2 (5 bases). CDR3 size: 12 residues. The germline CDR1 and CDR2 sequences are SGHTA and FQGTGA. With 5 bases removed from V and 8 bases from J, the gap between germline ends came to 11 bases. The CDR3 here is CASSLSRGTQYF. The CDR3 DNA reads as TGTGCCAGCAGCCTAAGTCGGGGTACGCAGTATTTT. Full variable domain (rest looked up from reference TRBV7-3 and TRBJ2-3): GAGVSQTPSNKVTEKGKYVELRCDPISGHTALYWYRQSLGQGPEFLIYFQGTGAADDSGLPNDRFFAVRPEGSVSTLKIQRTERGDSAVYLCASSLSRGTQYFGPGTRLTVL.

The J gene is TRBJ1-5, the V gene TRBV18; no firm D call. Trimming left V 3 bases short and J 7 bases short, with 13 bases between. The germline V gene has CDR1 KGHSH and CDR2 LQKENI. The CDR3 length is 14 residues. The CDR3 DNA reads TGTGCCAGCTCACCGGACTTAGGCGGGCAGCCCCAGCATTTT. This encodes CASSPDLGGQPQHF.

This rearrangement joins TRBV5-1 to TRBJ2-3; 8 nucleotides line up with TRBD1. Unmatched junction bases numbered 5, after V lost 3 bases and J lost 2 bases. Germline V gene lookup returns CDR1 SGHRS and CDR2 YFSETQ. The CDR3 loop spans 15 amino acids. The CDR3 sequence: CASSSTGDPTDTQYF. In DNA, the CDR3 is TGCGCCAGCAGCTCGACAGGGGACCCCACAGATACGCAGTATTTT. Using reference TRBV5-1 and TRBJ2-3 for the parts outside the CDR3, the full variable domain is KAGVTQTPRYLIKTRGQQVTLSCSPISGHRSVSWYQQTPGQGLQFLFEYFSETQRNKGNFPGRFSGRQFSNSRSEMNVSTLELGDSALYLCASSSTGDPTDTQYFGPGTRLTVL.

The chain carries TRBV7-6 and TRBJ2-7; possibly TRBD1 for D (5 bases). The CDR3 totals 15 residues. Germline assignment: CDR1 SGHVS and CDR2 FNYEAQ. V was cut by 1 base and J by 3 bases, with 13 bases left in between. CDR3 sequence (DNA): TGTGCCAGCAGCTTAGTCTCCGACAGAATCTACGAGCAGTACTTC. Translated, it gives CASSLVSDRIYEQYF.

This sequence joins TRBV28 and TRBJ2-1; 11 positions agree with TRBD1. The germline gives CDR1 MDHEN, CDR2 SYDVKM. The CDR3 runs to 17 residues. V shed 5 bases and J 3 bases; nucleotides not matched to a gene: 9. The CDR3: CASSTSDRGLGYNEQFF. In DNA form, the CDR3 reads TGTGCCAGCAGTACATCGGACAGGGGGCTAGGCTACAATGAGCAGTTCTTC.

This clone was detected only a few times. The J gene is TRBJ2-2, the V gene TRBV29-1, with D tentatively TRBD1 (6 bases). The CDR3 has 12 amino acids. The V end was cut by 5 bases, the J end by 6 bases, with 10 bases between. From germline, CDR1 is SQVTM and CDR2 ANQGSEA. The CDR3 sequence: CSVTGLAGELFF. In nucleotides, the CDR3 is TGCAGCGTTACAGGGTTGGCCGGGGAGCTGTTTTTT.

The chain combines TRBV27 with TRBJ2-7, with 12 bases fitting TRBD2. The CDR3 is 17 residues long. The J segment lost 3 bases and the V segment lost 6 bases, leaving 12 bases of the junction unmatched. Looked up from germline, CDR1 is MNHEY and CDR2 is SMNVEV (reference sequence). The CDR3 reads CASRPFFLAGGYYEQYV. In nucleotides, the CDR3 is TGTGCCAGCAGGCCCTTCTTCCTAGCGGGGGGGTACTACGAGCAGTACGTC.

V is TRBV6-1 and J is TRBJ2-7; 10 bases agree with TRBD1. This CDR3 has 14 amino acids. Per the germline V gene, CDR1 is MNHNS and CDR2 is SASEGT. Unmatched junction bases numbered 5, after V lost 6 bases and J lost 3 bases. The CDR3 DNA reads as TGTGCCAGCAGGGACCGGACAGGGGGCTACGAGCAGTACTTC. Translation: CASRDRTGGYEQYF.

The chain combines TRBV5-1 with TRBJ2-1, with 9 bases aligning to TRBD2. The CDR3 consists of 16 residues. The ends lost 3 bases at V and 0 bases at J; junction bases unmatched: 4. CDR1 and CDR2 from the germline V gene are SGHRS and YFSETQ. Here the CDR3 reads CASSSSGGSSYNEQFF. For the CDR3, the DNA is TGCGCCAGCAGCTCCAGCGGGGGGAGCTCCTACAATGAGCAGTTCTTC.

The rearrangement joins TRBV7-9 to TRBJ2-5, with D possibly being TRBD1 (5 bases). CDR1 is SEHNR, CDR2 FQNEAQ, per germline (reference sequence). The CDR3 has 13 residues. Trimming pared 1 base from V and 7 bases from J, leaving 10 bases between. CDR3 region: CASSLGQGGTQYF. The DNA for the CDR3 is TGTGCCAGCAGCTTAGGCCAGGGTGGGACCCAGTACTTC.

This sequence joins TRBV5-1 and TRBJ2-1; 10 bases match TRBD2. The J segment lost 7 bases and the V segment lost 2 bases, leaving 9 bases of the junction unmatched. Germline V lookup: CDR1 SGHRS, CDR2 YFSETQ. The CDR3 totals 16 residues. The CDR3 sequence: CASSFAAGGPMNEQFF. CDR3 DNA sequence: TGCGCCAGCAGCTTTGCAGCGGGGGGGCCTATGAATGAGCAGTTCTTC.